The 17 T cell receptor beta chains below were found in one sample sequenced in a study of graft-versus-host responses after intestinal transplantation. There were some 200,000 CFSE-labeled responder cells plated together with some 200,000 irradiated, violet-dye-labeled stimulator cells. Repertoires were generated with immunoSEQ multiplex PCR, while TCRdb's copy carries only in-frame clones and drops some. This sample has around 13,000 clones, with 30% found just once. The material sequenced was alloreactive CD8+ T cells from a mixed lymphocyte reaction culture, taken before intestinal transplant. Subset in this sample: CFSE-low proliferating T cells sorted from roughly 6-day pre-transplant mixed lymphocyte reaction (GvH or HvG direction). The receptors derive from a human patient who received an intestinal transplant.

A remark on this clone: A read error may explain this, as a much larger clone is one base away. The J gene is TRBJ2-7, the V gene TRBV4-2, with TRBD2 matching over 9 bases. The junction had 3 bases not matched to a gene; V was cut back by 4 bases and J by 2 bases. Germline V gives CDR1 LGHNA, CDR2 YNFKEQ. The CDR3 consists of 14 residues. CDR3 DNA sequence: TGTGCCAGCAGCCTGTTAGCGGGGGCCTACGAGCAGTACTTC. It translates to CASSLLAGAYEQYF.

The rearrangement links TRBV4-1 to TRBJ2-1; 11 bases map to TRBD2. CDR1 and CDR2 from the germline V gene are MGHRA and YSYEKL. J lost 5 bases, V lost 1 base, and 4 bases had no gene match. The CDR3 has 16 amino acids. The CDR3 DNA reads TGCGCCAGCAGCCAAGTATTGACTAGCGGGGACAATGAGCAGTTCTTC. This gives the protein CASSQVLTSGDNEQFF.

This clone was observed a few times. This chain connects TRBV6-6 to TRBJ1-2; TRBD1 matches at 10 bases. Trimming took 4 bases from V and 8 from J; bases not matched to a gene: 4. Germline-derived CDR1 and CDR2 are MNHNY and SVGAGI (reference sequence). The CDR3 sequence is 13 residues long. CDR3 in amino acids: CASSSGQGNGYTF. For the CDR3, the DNA is TGTGCCAGCAGTTCGGGACAGGGGAACGGCTACACCTTC.

This clone has only a few counts. The V and J genes are TRBV7-3 and TRBJ2-5; no reliable D call. Germline loops: CDR1 SGHTA, CDR2 FQGTGA. The CDR3 contains 15 residues. V lost 3 bases and J lost 2, with 13 bases in between. The chain's CDR3 is CASSLLGGEQETQYF. DNA for the CDR3: TGTGCCAGCAGCTTGCTCGGTGGGGAACAAGAGACCCAGTACTTC.

This clone came up a few times. The CDR3: CASSQDLTADRDLLGDYEQYF. The CDR3, as DNA: TGCGCCAGCAGCCAAGATCTTACCGCGGACAGGGACTTACTGGGGGACTACGAGCAGTACTTC. The chain combines TRBV4-1 with TRBJ2-7; TRBD1 aligns across 8 bases. Germline V gives CDR1 MGHRA, CDR2 YSYEKL. This CDR3 is built from 21 residues. The J segment lost 3 bases and the V segment lost 0 bases, leaving 22 bases of the junction unmatched.

This clone was observed a single time. The chain employs TRBV7-6 and TRBJ1-2; no clear D. Germline CDR1 is SGHVS and CDR2 is FNYEAQ. V was clipped by 4 bases and J by 8 bases, with 14 bases between them. This CDR3 has 13 residues. The chain's CDR3 is CASSSRLRGGYTF. The CDR3 DNA reads TGTGCCAGCAGCTCCCGCCTTCGGGGAGGCTACACCTTC.

This clone is categorized as medium-sized (0.01 to 0.1%). The rearrangement uses TRBV6-5 and TRBJ2-7; possibly TRBD1 or TRBD2 for D (5 bases each). This CDR3 has 13 amino acids. V shed 3 bases and J shed 4 bases, with 10 bases lying between them. The V gene's germline CDR1 is MNHEY and CDR2 SVGAGI. DNA of the CDR3: TGTGCCAGCAGTTATGGGGGAGTATACGAGCAGTACTTC. Protein: CASSYGGVYEQYF.

The V gene is TRBV6-5, the J gene TRBJ2-1; 10 bases line up with TRBD1. The germline V gene encodes CDR1 MNHEY and CDR2 SVGAGI. The CDR3 consists of 16 residues. V lost 4 bases to trimming and J lost 3 bases; unmatched junction nucleotides: 6. The CDR3 loop reads CASSLTGGGYYNEQFF. CDR3 DNA sequence: TGTGCCAGCAGTTTGACAGGGGGCGGTTACTACAATGAGCAGTTCTTC.

In this sample, this clone turned up a few times. The chain joins TRBV5-6 to TRBJ1-2; 7 bases line up with TRBD1. CDR1 and CDR2 (germline): SGHDT, YYEEEE. Germline trimming cut 0 bases from V and 4 bases from J; bases unmatched to any gene: 12. The CDR3 contains 17 residues. The CDR3 region is CASSLVGRDSGFYGYTF. CDR3 sequence (DNA): TGTGCCAGCAGCTTGGTGGGCAGGGACAGCGGATTCTATGGCTACACCTTC.

CDR3 coding DNA: TGTGCCAGCAGTTTATCCCGAGAAGGTACTGAAGCTTTCTTT. Its protein is CASSLSREGTEAFF. The gene calls are TRBV28 and TRBJ1-1; D is uncertain. The germline V gene encodes CDR1 MDHEN and CDR2 SYDVKM. Trimming left V 1 base short and J 5 bases short, with 11 bases between. This CDR3 contains 14 residues. The whole variable domain, remainder taken from reference TRBV28 and TRBJ1-1, is DVKVTQSSRYLVKRTGEKVFLECVQDMDHENMFWYRQDPGLGLRLIYFSYDVKMKEKGDIPEGYSVSREKKERFSLILESASTNQTSMYLCASSLSREGTEAFFGQGTRLTVV.

V usage is TRBV11-1 and J usage is TRBJ2-1; D perhaps matches TRBD2 (5 bases). V was cut by 5 bases and J by 7 bases, with 21 bases left in between. Per germline, CDR1 SGHAT and CDR2 FQDESV (reference sequence). The CDR3 sequence is 16 residues long. CDR3 loop: CASSENTVIARNEQFF. In nucleotides, the CDR3 is TGTGCCAGCAGCGAAAATACGGTAATAGCGAGGAATGAGCAGTTCTTC.

There are a few counts of this clone. V usage is TRBV27 and J usage is TRBJ2-5; a possible D gene is TRBD2 (6 bases). Trimming removed 0 bases at V and 4 bases at J, with 9 bases between. Germline assignment: CDR1 MNHEY and CDR2 SMNVEV (reference sequence). The CDR3 extends over 14 amino acids. The CDR3 region has the DNA TGTGCCAGCAGTTTATCGATGGGGGGAGAGACCCAGTACTTC. Protein: CASSLSMGGETQYF.

This clone was seen only a few times. This chain uses TRBV28 with TRBJ2-5; no reliable D call. Germline V gene data show CDR1 as MDHEN and CDR2 as SYDVKM. This CDR3 has 14 amino acids. V lost 2 bases, J lost 4 bases, and 11 bases lay in between. This CDR3 reads CASSLHSGGETQYF. CDR3 bases: TGTGCCAGCAGTTTACACAGTGGCGGAGAGACCCAGTACTTC.

The sample holds a few counts of this clone. V is TRBV7-8 and J is TRBJ2-1, with D possibly TRBD2 on 5 matching bases. Germline V lookup: CDR1 SGHVS, CDR2 FQNEAQ. V lost 2 bases to trimming and J lost 10 bases, with 27 bases between them. The CDR3 spans 18 residues. The CDR3 loop is CASSLYDPFLLYGVEQFF. In nucleotides, the CDR3 is TGTGCCAGCAGCTTATATGATCCTTTCCTGTTGTACGGGGTCGAGCAGTTCTTC.

The rearrangement uses TRBV4-1 and TRBJ2-1; 10 nucleotides agree with TRBD1. Trimming removed 3 bases from V and 0 bases from J; junction bases left unmatched: 5. The CDR3 has 17 amino acids. Germline CDR1 MGHRA, CDR2 YSYEKL. The CDR3 DNA follows: TGCGCCAGCAGCCAGGGGACAGGGGCAGACTCCTACAATGAGCAGTTCTTC. This gives the protein CASSQGTGADSYNEQFF.

V gene TRBV11-2 combines with J gene TRBJ2-7; 8 bases match TRBD2. The V segment lost 3 bases and the J segment 6 bases; nucleotides outside the gene matches: 4. The CDR3 runs to 13 residues. Germline V gene lookup returns CDR1 SGHAT and CDR2 FQNNGV. The chain's CDR3 is CASSLGSGGEQYF. CDR3 DNA sequence: TGTGCCAGCAGCTTGGGGAGCGGGGGCGAGCAGTACTTC.

The chain uses TRBV4-1 and TRBJ2-3; D is perhaps TRBD1 (7 bases). The CDR3 runs to 15 residues. Germline loops: CDR1 MGHRA, CDR2 YSYEKL. V lost 4 bases, J lost 5 bases, and 16 bases lay in between. The CDR3, as DNA: TGCGCCAGCAGCCGGAGGGACAGAGGTATAGATACGCAGTATTTT. It codes for CASSRRDRGIDTQYF.